What follows are 21 T cell receptor beta chains derived from one specimen sequenced in a study of T cell repertoires in cytomegalovirus infection. TCRdb re-called the reads with MiXCR, one entry per CDR3 protein. This table has 510,000 or so distinct CDR3 sequences, less than 30% appearing once. The sample taken for sequencing was PBMCs. The source is a human donor in good health (CMV status not recorded). Some clones in this sample may be carry-over from other donors' samples.

The gene calls are TRBV5-6 and TRBJ2-1, with TRBD2 matching over 8 bases. V lost 0 bases and J lost 10; bases outside the gene matches: 9. The CDR3 loop spans 15 amino acids. CDR1 SGHDT and CDR2 YYEEEE come from the germline V gene. The CDR3 sequence is CASSLGASGSREQFF. DNA of the CDR3: TGTGCCAGCAGCTTGGGAGCAAGCGGGAGCCGGGAGCAGTTCTTC.

This clonotype was seen a handful of times. V gene TRBV10-3 combines with J gene TRBJ2-6; D gene unclear. The CDR3 is made up of 14 amino acids. Germline V gene lookup returns CDR1 ENHRY and CDR2 SYGVKD. V lost 4 bases, J lost 0 bases, and 4 bases lay in between. The CDR3 is CAISVNSGANVLTF. DNA of the CDR3: TGTGCCATCAGTGTTAACTCTGGGGCCAACGTCCTGACTTTC.

This clonotype was seen a few times. The CDR3 coding sequence is TGTGCCAGCAGTGCCGTAGCGGGAGTCAGCTACAATGAGCAGTTCTTC. This gives the protein CASSAVAGVSYNEQFF. The chain couples TRBV12-3 or TRBV12-4 to TRBJ2-1; 9 bases match TRBD2. The CDR3 covers 16 residues. Trimming took 5 bases from V and 3 from J; bases not matched to a gene: 8.

This clonotype was observed a handful of times. V is TRBV7-2 and J is TRBJ2-5; 7 nucleotides align to TRBD2. CDR1 and CDR2 (germline): SGHTA, FQGNSA. V lost 5 bases and J lost 2; bases outside the gene matches: 5. The CDR3 runs to 14 residues. The CDR3 is CASSTGLVQETQYF. In nucleotides, the CDR3 is TGTGCCAGCAGCACCGGACTAGTTCAAGAGACCCAGTACTTC.

The table lists this clonotype with a few counts. V gene TRBV12-3 or TRBV12-4 combines with J gene TRBJ2-3, with TRBD2 matching 7 bases. The CDR3 sequence is 16 residues long. J gave up 1 base and V 1 base, and 5 bases lay outside the gene matches. The CDR3 DNA reads as TGTGCCAGCAGTTTAGTTCTAGCGGAGGGCACAGATACGCAGTATTTT. It encodes CASSLVLAEGTDTQYF.

The gene calls are TRBV12-3 or TRBV12-4 and TRBJ2-3; 9 bases fit TRBD2. The CDR3 spans 15 residues. The V and J ends lost 1 base and 5 bases, in that order; junction bases with no gene match: 4. The chain's CDR3 is CASSLGGSGRDTQYF. The CDR3 coding sequence is TGTGCCAGCAGTTTAGGAGGTAGCGGGAGAGATACGCAGTATTTT.

In this sample, this clonotype turned up a few times. The V call is TRBV4-3, the J call TRBJ1-4; TRBD1 matches at 7 bases. This CDR3 is 16 amino acids long. The V segment lost 4 bases and the J segment 0 bases; nucleotides outside the gene matches: 5. Germline CDR1 LGHNA, CDR2 YSLEER. CDR3 DNA sequence: TGCGCCAGCAGCCGGACGCAGGGGGCAACTAATGAAAAACTGTTTTTT. Its translation is CASSRTQGATNEKLFF.

The chain couples TRBV7-9 to TRBJ2-1; 8 positions match TRBD2. V trimming: 4 bases; J trimming: 3 bases; junction bases outside the gene matches: 8. From germline, CDR1 is SEHNR and CDR2 FQNEAQ (reference sequence). This CDR3 region has 16 residues. The CDR3 DNA sequence: TGTGCCAGCAGCTCCCGGGAGGGCCTTAACTACAATGAGCAGTTCTTC. Encoded protein: CASSSREGLNYNEQFF.

This rearrangement joins TRBV3-1 to TRBJ1-4; 9 nucleotides agree with TRBD1. Germline V gene lookup returns CDR1 LGHDT and CDR2 YNNKEL (reference sequence). The CDR3 covers 15 residues. Unmatched junction bases numbered 6, after V lost 3 bases and J lost 7 bases. As DNA, the CDR3 is TGTGCCAGCAGCCAGGGGACAGGGTCGACTGAAAAACTGTTTTTT. Its protein is CASSQGTGSTEKLFF.

The V and J genes are TRBV5-5 and TRBJ2-7; 13 nucleotides align to TRBD2. The CDR3 contains 17 residues. Germline V gene sequence: CDR1 SGHKS, CDR2 YYEKEE (reference sequence). J lost 9 bases, V lost 0 bases, and 12 bases had no gene match. DNA for the CDR3: TGTGCCAGCAGCTTGGATCTTACTAGCGGGAGGGCTCGGGCGCAGTACTTC. Protein product: CASSLDLTSGRARAQYF. The entire variable domain, with the rest obtained from reference TRBV5-5 and TRBJ2-7, is as follows: DAGVTQSPTHLIKTRGQQVTLRCSPISGHKSVSWYQQVLGQGPQFIFQYYEKEERGRGNFPDRFSARQFPNYSSELNVNALLLGDSALYLCASSLDLTSGRARAQYFGPGTRLTVT.

This chain uses TRBV12-3 or TRBV12-4 with TRBJ2-2, with no clear D. The CDR3 has 15 residues. Deletions cut 7 bases from V and 1 base from J, with 13 bases between. CDR3 sequence (DNA): TGTGCCAGCACCTTGATTGCAGGGAACACCGGGGAGCTGTTTTTT. Translation gives CASTLIAGNTGELFF.

The chain links TRBV6-1 to TRBJ2-7; 13 bases map to TRBD2. CDR1 is MNHNS, CDR2 SASEGT, per germline. J was trimmed by 3 bases and V by 6 bases; bases with no gene match: 2. The CDR3 consists of 14 residues. The CDR3 DNA follows: TGTGCCAGCAGACTAGCGGGAGGGGGCTACGAGCAGTACTTC. Its protein is CASRLAGGGYEQYF.

The V call is TRBV7-9, the J call TRBJ1-5; TRBD1 might be the D (5 bases). From germline, CDR1 is SEHNR and CDR2 FQNEAQ (reference sequence). V lost 0 bases to trimming and J lost 7 bases, with 10 bases between them. CDR3 length: 14 residues. For the CDR3, the DNA is TGTGCCAGCAGCTTAGCGGGGGGTAGACAGCCCCAGCATTTT. It yields the protein CASSLAGGRQPQHF.

The CDR3 spells CSAVGPLEAFF. CDR3 nucleotides: TGCAGTGCTGTGGGGCCCCTGGAAGCTTTCTTT. The chain links TRBV20-1 to TRBJ1-1; D may be TRBD1 (5 bases). The CDR3 covers 11 residues. Germline loops: CDR1 DFQATT, CDR2 SNEGSKA (reference sequence). V was cut by 5 bases and J by 8 bases, with 12 bases left in between.

The chain carries TRBV6-6 and TRBJ2-7, with 7 bases that match TRBD1. V gave up 2 bases and J gave up 0 bases; unmatched junction bases: 4. The CDR3 is 15 residues long. Germline CDR1 MNHNY, CDR2 SVGAGI (reference sequence). The CDR3 nucleotides read TGTGCCAGCAGTTACCCGGGACAGAGCTCCTACGAGCAGTACTTC. As protein: CASSYPGQSSYEQYF.

The J gene is TRBJ1-1, the V gene TRBV7-4, with 11 bases identical to TRBD1. V lost 5 bases and J lost 3; bases outside the gene matches: 8. The length of the CDR3 is 16 residues. Germline V lookup: CDR1 SGHVT, CDR2 SQSDAQ. The CDR3 bases are TGTGCCAGCAGCCCCCCGAGGGGACAGGGGGACACTGAAGCTTTCTTT. It translates to CASSPPRGQGDTEAFF.

This clonotype occurred a few times. The chain uses TRBV5-1 and TRBJ2-3, with no clear D. The germline V gene encodes CDR1 SGHRS and CDR2 YFSETQ. The CDR3 has 14 residues. Trimming left V 4 bases short and J 4 bases short, with 13 bases between. The CDR3 bases are TGCGCCAGCAGCATAGACACGGCGGCAGATACGCAGTATTTT. Translating gives CASSIDTAADTQYF.

The chain employs TRBV6-2 or TRBV6-3 and TRBJ2-2, with 12 bases identical to TRBD2. The germline V gene encodes CDR1 MNHEY and CDR2 SVGEGT. The CDR3 has 19 residues. J gave up 3 bases and V 5 bases, and 13 bases lay outside the gene matches. Here the CDR3 reads CASSQLLAGGLIDTGELFF. The DNA for the CDR3 is TGTGCCAGCAGTCAACTACTAGCGGGAGGATTAATCGACACCGGGGAGCTGTTTTTT.

This chain joins TRBV4-3 and TRBJ2-5; 8 nucleotides line up with TRBD1. This CDR3 spans 21 amino acids. Trimming removed 4 bases from V and 2 bases from J; junction bases left unmatched: 24. Germline loops: CDR1 LGHNA, CDR2 YSLEER. This CDR3 reads CASSPGNQGQAHLGRQETQYF. Written as DNA, the CDR3 is TGCGCCAGCAGCCCGGGCAACCAGGGACAGGCCCATTTGGGCCGGCAAGAGACCCAGTACTTC.

This clonotype was counted ten times or more. V and J are TRBV7-9 and TRBJ1-4; D might be TRBD1 (5 bases). This CDR3 has 18 amino acids. Trimming took off 5 bases at V and 8 bases at J, with 27 bases between the two ends. Germline CDR1 SEHNR, CDR2 FQNEAQ (reference sequence). The CDR3 nucleotides read TGTGCCAGCAGCGAGTTATCTTTTGGGGACTCCGCTCGAGAAAAACTGTTTTTT. It encodes CASSELSFGDSAREKLFF.

The V call is TRBV20-1, the J call TRBJ1-5; perhaps TRBD1 as D (6 bases). There are 15 residues in the CDR3. V was trimmed by 5 bases and J by 5 bases, leaving 19 bases between them. Germline V lookup: CDR1 DFQATT, CDR2 SNEGSKA (reference sequence). CDR3 amino acids: CSAPWTGQGDQPQHF. DNA for the CDR3: TGCAGTGCTCCCTGGACGGGACAAGGCGATCAGCCCCAGCATTTT.